A selection of T cell receptor beta chains follows, all from one sample in a study of T cell responses to AZD1222 COVID-19 vaccine. Repertoires were generated with immunoSEQ multiplex PCR, while TCRdb's copy carries only in-frame clones and drops some. The profile shows 170,000 or so clones, 93% of them singletons. The source material was peripheral blood, sampled on day 0 of AZD1222 vaccination. These receptors were collected from an adult in good health. The CDR3 runs from the conserved cysteine through the conserved F or W. The D gene is left open where the match is weak. The size field is filled for only some rows; it gives once, few, many or a size class.

. | TRBD1 | TRBJ1-1 | TRBV6-4 | CARRTGLMNTEAFF | TGTGCCAGGAGGACAGGGCTTATGAACACTGAAGCTTTCTTT
. | . | TRBJ1-3 | TRBV29-1 | CSVRSPGGNTIYF | TGCAGCGTCCGGAGCCCAGGAGGAAACACCATATATTTT
few | . | TRBJ1-2 | TRBV30 | CAWSAGYGYTF | TGTGCCTGGAGTGCGGGGTATGGCTACACCTTC
. | TRBD1 | TRBJ1-2 | TRBV4-2 | CASSQGGGGGGYGYTF | TGTGCCAGCAGCCAAGGTGGTGGAGGGGGCGGCTATGGCTACACCTTC
. | TRBD1 | TRBJ1-2 | TRBV6-5 | CASSYSGQFYGYTF | TGTGCCAGCAGTTACTCGGGACAGTTCTATGGCTACACCTTC
once | . | TRBJ1-2 | TRBV29-1 | CSVESGPGYTF | TGCAGCGTTGAATCAGGGCCGGGCTACACCTTC
. | . | TRBJ2-5 | TRBV19 | CASTEGPPRETQYF | TGTGCCAGTACCGAAGGACCCCCCCGGGAGACCCAGTACTTC
. | . | TRBJ1-2 | TRBV2 | CASRARQGSEGYTF | TGTGCCAGCAGGGCGAGGCAGGGATCTGAAGGCTACACCTTC
. | . | TRBJ2-1 | TRBV7-2 | CASSVATTEQFF | TGTGCCAGCAGCGTAGCTACTACTGAGCAGTTCTTC
. | . | TRBJ1-2 | TRBV18 | CASSPTEGLFDGYTF | TGTGCCAGCTCACCAACGGAGGGGCTTTTCGATGGCTACACCTTC
. | . | TRBJ1-1 | TRBV15 | CATSRSGEAEAFF | TGTGCCACCAGCAGATCAGGGGAAGCTGAAGCTTTCTTT
. | . | TRBJ1-4 | TRBV4-2 | CASSQDPDSNEKLFF | TGTGCCAGCAGCCAAGATCCGGATAGTAATGAAAAACTGTTTTTT
. | . | TRBJ1-2 | TRBV7-9 | CASSSRGWYGYTF | TGTGCCAGCAGCTCCAGGGGTTGGTATGGCTACACCTTC
. | . | TRBJ1-2 | TRBV6-5 | CASSYGQGGYTF | TGTGCCAGCAGTTACGGGCAAGGTGGCTACACCTTC
. | . | TRBJ1-2 | TRBV30 | CAWSANYGYTF | TGTGCCTGGTCAGCTAACTATGGCTACACCTTC
. | . | TRBJ1-1 | TRBV5-6 | CASSFQTYTEAFF | TGTGCCAGCAGCTTCCAGACCTACACTGAAGCTTTCTTT
once | . | TRBJ1-1 | TRBV20-1 | CSASGTREAFF | TGCAGTGCTAGTGGGACCCGTGAAGCTTTCTTT
. | . | TRBJ2-7 | TRBV29-1 | CSVVDPYSYEQYF | TGCAGCGTTGTAGACCCGTACTCCTACGAGCAGTACTTC
. | TRBD2 | TRBJ2-1 | TRBV7-6 | CASSLAPSGGLYEQFF | TGTGCCAGCAGCTTAGCCCCTAGCGGGGGGTTGTATGAGCAGTTCTTC
. | . | TRBJ2-7 | TRBV28 | CASHQGSYEQYF | TGTGCCAGCCACCAGGGTTCGTACGAGCAGTACTTC
. | . | TRBJ2-3 | TRBV11-3 | CASSSGAADTQYF | TGTGCCAGCAGCTCCGGGGCGGCAGATACGCAGTATTTT
once | . | TRBJ1-2 | TRBV5-6 | CASSPLDGNYGYTF | TGTGCCAGCAGCCCATTGGACGGAAACTATGGCTACACCTTC